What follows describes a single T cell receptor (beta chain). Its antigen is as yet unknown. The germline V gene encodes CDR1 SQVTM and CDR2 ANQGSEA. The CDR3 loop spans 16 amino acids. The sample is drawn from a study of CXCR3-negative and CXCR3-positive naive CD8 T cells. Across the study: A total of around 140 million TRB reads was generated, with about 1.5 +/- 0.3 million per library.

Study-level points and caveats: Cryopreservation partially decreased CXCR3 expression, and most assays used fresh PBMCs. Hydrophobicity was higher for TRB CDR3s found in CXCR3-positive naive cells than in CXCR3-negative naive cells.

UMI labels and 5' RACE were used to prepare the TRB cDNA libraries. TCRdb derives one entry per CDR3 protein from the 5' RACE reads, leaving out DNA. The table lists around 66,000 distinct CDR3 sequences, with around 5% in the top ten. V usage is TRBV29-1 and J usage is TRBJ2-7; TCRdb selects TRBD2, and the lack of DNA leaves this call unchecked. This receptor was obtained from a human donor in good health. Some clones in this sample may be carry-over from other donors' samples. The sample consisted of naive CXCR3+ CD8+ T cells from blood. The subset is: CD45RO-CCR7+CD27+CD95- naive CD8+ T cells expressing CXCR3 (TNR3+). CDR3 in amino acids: CSVEEVASGNSYEQYF.